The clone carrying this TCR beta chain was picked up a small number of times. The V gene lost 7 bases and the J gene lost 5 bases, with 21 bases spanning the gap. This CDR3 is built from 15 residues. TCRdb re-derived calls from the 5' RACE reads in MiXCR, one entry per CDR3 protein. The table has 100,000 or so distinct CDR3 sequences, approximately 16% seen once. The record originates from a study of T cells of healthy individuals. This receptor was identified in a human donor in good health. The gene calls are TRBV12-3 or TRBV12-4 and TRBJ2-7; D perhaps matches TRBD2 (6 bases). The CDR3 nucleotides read TGTGCCAGCACTCCCTTAGGAGGGACTGCAAACGAGCAGTACTTC. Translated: CASTPLGGTANEQYF.